The sequence of this T cell receptor beta chain was determined in a study of T cell responses to AZD1222 COVID-19 vaccine. Here immunoSEQ multiplex PCR was the method, and the copy in TCRdb shows in-frame clones only, minus some. The table includes about 120,000 clones, around 89% detected once. This CDR3 contains 15 residues. From germline, CDR1 is MNHEY and CDR2 SVGEGT. Between the trimmed V and J ends, which lost 4 bases and 1 base, there was a span of 13 bases. Whole-study findings and limits: No repertoire was sampled before or during the peak T cell response, only after it. Reports indicate that nearly half of spike-specific TCRs are directed at unmutated variant regions.

This clone has only one observation. What it binds is not known. This clonotype was obtained from an adult in good health. The material sequenced was peripheral blood, taken on day 0 of AZD1222 vaccination. V gene TRBV6-2 or TRBV6-3 combines with J gene TRBJ2-5; D call uncertain. As DNA, the CDR3 is TGTGCCAGCAGTTCGCCGGCCAGGCCCCAAGAGACCCAGTACTTC. It is translated as CASSSPARPQETQYF.